What follows are 12 T cell receptor beta chains derived from one specimen sequenced in a study of T cells in Graves' hyperthyroidism and ophthalmopathy (dated by TCRdb to about 2019). Library preparation was by multiplex PCR. Data came from an Illumina HiSeq 2000. The TCR beta CDR3 regions were amplified from RNA transcripts. For the first round of RT-PCR on the TCR CDR3, the HTBI primer set was used together with the Qiagen OneStep RT-PCR kit. TCRdb trimmed the raw reads at Q25, called clones with MiXCR and kept productive beta chains. Rows with a matching CDR3 protein are joined into one entry that keeps the most common DNA and genes. Within this sample are a few hundred thousand distinct CDR3 sequences, with 15% to 19% of them counted one time only. The ten most abundant clones make up roughly 7.3% of the sample. Sequences were obtained from blood. Receptors were obtained from a woman in her twenties or thirties with Graves' hyperthyroidism.

This clonotype came up a few times. The V call is TRBV5-4, the J call TRBJ2-3; D remains ambiguous. The V and J ends lost 4 bases and 6 bases respectively, with 15 bases between them. Germline loops: CDR1 SGHNT, CDR2 YYREEE (reference sequence). The CDR3 is made up of 14 amino acids. The CDR3 DNA sequence: TGTGCCAGCAGCGTTGGCCCCTCTTCGGATACGCAGTATTTT. Translated: CASSVGPSSDTQYF.

This clonotype was found many times. The chain joins TRBV12-3 or TRBV12-4 to TRBJ2-7; TRBD1 matches at 8 bases. The CDR3 contains 14 residues. V shed 5 bases, J shed 5 bases, and the junction held 8 bases outside the gene matches. CDR3 region: CASSTYRGVDEQYF. The CDR3 DNA reads as TGTGCCAGCAGTACCTACAGGGGGGTCGACGAGCAGTACTTC.

CDR3 sequence (DNA): TGTGCCAGCTCACCACTAGCGGGAGACAACGAGCAGTACTTC. This encodes CASSPLAGDNEQYF. This chain connects TRBV18 to TRBJ2-7; 9 nucleotides agree with TRBD2. The CDR3 runs 14 residues. J gave up 5 bases and V 1 base, and 3 bases lay outside the gene matches. Germline CDR1 KGHSH, CDR2 LQKENI.

This chain joins TRBV19 and TRBJ1-5; 10 bases map to TRBD1. CDR1 is LNHDA, CDR2 SQIVND, per germline (reference sequence). Trimming cost V 5 bases and J 1 base; bases outside gene matches: 8. This CDR3 has 17 amino acids. CDR3 sequence: CASSFRQGARSNQPQHF. As DNA, the CDR3 is TGTGCCAGTAGTTTTCGACAGGGGGCACGAAGCAATCAGCCCCAGCATTTT.

The sample holds many counts of this clonotype. This chain joins TRBV7-2 and TRBJ2-7, with 7 bases aligning to TRBD1. The germline V gene has CDR1 SGHTA and CDR2 FQGNSA. V was clipped by 0 bases and J by 1 base; unmatched bases: 0. The length of the CDR3 is 14 residues. The CDR3 spells CASSLATGSYEQYF. CDR3 DNA sequence: TGTGCCAGCAGCTTAGCGACAGGGTCCTACGAGCAGTACTTC.

This clonotype was seen only a few times. The chain links TRBV27 to TRBJ2-7, with a tentative D call TRBD1 (6 bases). The V gene's germline CDR1 is MNHEY and CDR2 SMNVEV (reference sequence). The CDR3 contains 15 residues. Trimming took 5 bases from V and 4 from J, leaving 18 bases between them. The chain's CDR3 is CASSPRLGGLYEQYF. The DNA for the CDR3 is TGTGCCAGCAGTCCCCGTTTAGGGGGTTTGTACGAGCAGTACTTC.

The rearrangement uses TRBV6-1 and TRBJ2-7; 11 bases align to TRBD2. This CDR3 has 15 residues. Germline CDR1 and CDR2: MNHNS and SASEGT. Losses at the gene ends were 6 bases for V and 3 bases for J; bases not matched to a gene: 7. CDR3 nucleotides: TGTGCCAGCAGCCCGGGACTAGCGGTAGGCTACGAGCAGTACTTC. It codes for CASSPGLAVGYEQYF.

The chain combines TRBV12-5 with TRBJ2-1; D not resolved. CDR3 length: 12 amino acids. Germline-derived CDR1 and CDR2 are LGHNT and FRNRAP. V was cut by 4 bases and J by 8 bases, with 9 bases left in between. CDR3 coding DNA: TGTGCTAGTGGTTCGTCGGTGGATGAGCAGTTCTTC. Translated: CASGSSVDEQFF. Filled out from reference TRBV12-5 and TRBJ2-1, the complete variable domain reads DARVTQTPRHKVTEMGQEVTMRCQPILGHNTVFWYRQTMMQGLELLAYFRNRAPLDDSGMPKDRFSAEMPDATLATLKIQPSEPRDSAVYFCASGSSVDEQFFGPGTRLTVL.

This clonotype turned up a few times. This chain joins TRBV5-1 and TRBJ2-3; 8 bases fit TRBD2. V lost 4 bases and J lost 0; bases outside the gene matches: 4. Germline V CDR1 and CDR2: SGHRS, YFSETQ. The CDR3 runs to 15 residues. CDR3 loop: CASSPGTSSTDTQYF. CDR3 nucleotides: TGCGCCAGCAGCCCGGGGACTAGTAGCACAGATACGCAGTATTTT. Filled out from reference TRBV5-1 and TRBJ2-3, the complete variable domain reads KAGVTQTPRYLIKTRGQQVTLSCSPISGHRSVSWYQQTPGQGLQFLFEYFSETQRNKGNFPGRFSGRQFSNSRSEMNVSTLELGDSALYLCASSPGTSSTDTQYFGPGTRLTVL.

Many counts were recorded for this clonotype. The chain combines TRBV7-9 with TRBJ2-3; no reliable D call. Germline V lookup: CDR1 SEHNR, CDR2 FQNEAQ (reference sequence). This CDR3 spans 13 amino acids. The V end was cut by 10 bases, the J end by 0 bases, with 11 bases between. CDR3 DNA: TGTGCCATCCTCGGCCCCAGCACAGATACGCAGTATTTT. Its protein is CAILGPSTDTQYF. Filled out from reference TRBV7-9 and TRBJ2-3, the complete variable domain reads DTGVSQNPRHKITKRGQNVTFRCDPISEHNRLYWYRQTLGQGPEFLTYFQNEAQLEKSRLLSDRFSAERPKGSFSTLEIQRTEQGDSAMYLCAILGPSTDTQYFGPGTRLTVL.

This clonotype appeared many times. This chain connects TRBV20-1 to TRBJ2-7; D uncertain. Germline CDR1 and CDR2: DFQATT and SNEGSKA (reference sequence). Trimming stripped 1 base from V and 5 bases from J, with 15 bases between. The CDR3 sequence is 14 residues long. In DNA form, the CDR3 reads TGCAGTGCTAGAGCCTTGGAGATCGTGAACGAGCAGTACTTC. Translated: CSARALEIVNEQYF.

V and J are TRBV13 and TRBJ2-3; D possibly corresponds to TRBD2 (5 bases). CDR1 PRHDT and CDR2 FYEKMQ come from the germline V gene (reference sequence). The V end lost 4 bases, the J end lost 4 bases, and 12 bases lay between the germline ends. This CDR3 has 14 residues. The CDR3 DNA is TGTGCCAGCAGCTCGTATGGAGGAGCAGATACGCAGTATTTT. Encoded protein: CASSSYGGADTQYF.